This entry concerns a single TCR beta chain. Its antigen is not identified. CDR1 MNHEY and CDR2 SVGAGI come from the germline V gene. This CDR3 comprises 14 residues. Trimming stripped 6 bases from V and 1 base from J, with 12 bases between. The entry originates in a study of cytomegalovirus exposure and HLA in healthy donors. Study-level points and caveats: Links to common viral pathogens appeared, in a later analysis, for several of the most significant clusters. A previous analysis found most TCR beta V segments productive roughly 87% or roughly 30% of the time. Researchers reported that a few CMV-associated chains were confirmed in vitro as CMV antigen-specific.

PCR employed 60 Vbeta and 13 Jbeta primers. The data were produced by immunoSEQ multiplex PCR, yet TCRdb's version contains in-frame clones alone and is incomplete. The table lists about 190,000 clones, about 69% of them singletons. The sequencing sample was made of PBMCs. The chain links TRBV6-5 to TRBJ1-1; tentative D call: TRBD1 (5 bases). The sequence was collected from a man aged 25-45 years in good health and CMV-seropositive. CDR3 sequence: CASRTVGGNTEAFF. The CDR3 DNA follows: TGTGCCAGCAGGACAGTCGGGGGGAACACTGAAGCTTTCTTT.